This T cell receptor (beta chain) comes out of a study of T-cell memory formation after mild COVID-19. Study context: Clusters of TCRs were largely donor specific.

Using its own MiXCR run on the 5' RACE reads, TCRdb lists one record per CDR3 protein. The sample holds fewer than 600,000 distinct CDR3 sequences, about 20% seen once. This clonotype was found a few times. Germline V gene lookup returns CDR1 MNHNS and CDR2 SASEGT. Trimming removed 3 bases from V and 3 bases from J, with 3 bases in between. This CDR3 spans 13 amino acids. This clonotype was obtained from an adult woman who had mild COVID-19 (a few samples of this study predate the infection). Cell type and time point are not known. V usage is TRBV6-1 and J usage is TRBJ1-6; D is unclear. Input material: PBMCs or a T cell subset sorted from them (not recorded which). The CDR3 DNA reads TGTGCCAGCAGTGACATCTATAATTCACCCCTCCACTTT. This sequence encodes CASSDIYNSPLHF.